This TCR beta chain was sequenced during a study of T cell responses to AZD1222 COVID-19 vaccine. Study findings and constraints: It should be noted that donors were predominantly white British and more often female, and clonal diversity was possibly underestimated. Dominant CD4 TCR responses targeted spike regions 160-218 and 743-854.

Method: immunoSEQ multiplex PCR; TCRdb's copy keeps in-frame clones and lacks some. This sample has about 97,000 clones; approximately 88% occur once, and the top ten carry about a sixth. As for this clone: As yet, its antigen is unknown.

V was pared by 2 bases and J by 3 bases, with 19 bases between. The CDR3 is 17 residues long. Germline CDR1 reads KGHSH; CDR2 reads LQKENI. The chain recombines TRBV18 with TRBJ1-2, with D possibly matching TRBD1 (6 bases). The receptor comes from an adult in good health. Material: peripheral blood, obtained on day 0 of AZD1222 vaccination. The CDR3 DNA follows: TGTGCCAGCTCACCAAGCGAGTCTACTAGGGGGGACTATGGCTACACCTTC. Amino acid sequence: CASSPSESTRGDYGYTF.